The rows below give T cell receptor beta chains drawn from one sample of a study of control samples from healthy donors and cancer patients. The data were produced by immunoSEQ multiplex PCR, yet TCRdb's version contains in-frame clones alone and is incomplete. In the table there are about 65,000 clones, roughly nine tenths of which are singletons. Sequenced input: PBMCs. Source of these receptors: a woman aged 50 to 65 with colorectal cancer. CDR3s include the opening cysteine and the closing phenylalanine or tryptophan. The D gene is left open where the match is weak. Part of the rows lack a size; the others show once, few, many or a class for expanded clones.

TRBJ1-4 | . | . | TRBV21-1 | 16 | TGTGCCAGCAGCTTACTCAGGGGGGCTCCGATCGAAAAACTGTTTTTT | CASSLLRGAPIEKLFF
TRBJ1-4 | TRBD1 | . | TRBV5-4 | 16 | TGTGCCAGCAGCCGTCAAGGGGGGACAGGGGTGGAAAAACTGTTTTTT | CASSRQGGTGVEKLFF
TRBJ2-3 | TRBD2 | once | TRBV12-5 | 16 | TGTGCTAGTGGCCGGACTAGCGGGTCTAGCACAGATACGCAGTATTTT | CASGRTSGSSTDTQYF
TRBJ2-7 | . | . | TRBV6-5 | 13 | TGTGCCAGCAGTTGGGGCAGACCCTACGAGCAGTACTTC | CASSWGRPYEQYF
TRBJ2-7 | . | . | TRBV3-1/TRBV3-2 | 15 | TGTGCCAGCAGCCAAACCAGCGGCGGCTCCTACGAGCAGTACTTC | CASSQTSGGSYEQYF
TRBJ2-3 | TRBD2 | . | TRBV18 | 15 | TGTGCCAGCTCACCGGGACTAGCGGGCACAGATACGCAGTATTTT | CASSPGLAGTDTQYF
TRBJ2-7 | TRBD1 | . | TRBV5-1 | 14 | TGCGCCAGCAACGAGGAGGGGACAGGCTACGAGCAGTACTTC | CASNEEGTGYEQYF
TRBJ2-5 | . | . | TRBV7-2 | 16 | TGTGCCAGCAGCCCCCCTGAGGCAGGGAGAGAAGAGACCCAGTACTTC | CASSPPEAGREETQYF
TRBJ2-2 | TRBD2 | . | TRBV10-3 | 17 | TGTGCCATCAGTCGAACCGGGGGGGCCGTGGACACCGGGGAGCTGTTTTTT | CAISRTGGAVDTGELFF
TRBJ1-6 | TRBD1 | . | TRBV4-2 | 15 | TGTGCCAGCACAACGGTGGGGACAGGGGTCTCACCCCTCCACTTT | CASTTVGTGVSPLHF
TRBJ2-2 | TRBD2 | . | TRBV7-3 | 19 | TGTGCCAGCAGCTTAACGATCGTAGCGGGAGTCAGTCCCACCGGGGAGCTGTTTTTT | CASSLTIVAGVSPTGELFF
TRBJ2-1 | TRBD2 | . | TRBV27 | 16 | TGTGCCAGCAGTTTACGACTAGCGGTAGTTGCCAATGAGCAGTTCTTC | CASSLRLAVVANEQFF
TRBJ1-6 | TRBD1 | . | TRBV29-1 | 14 | TGCAGCGTTGGGACAGGGGAGAGGGATTCACCCCTCCACTTT | CSVGTGERDSPLHF
TRBJ1-1 | . | . | TRBV6-5 | 14 | TGTGCCAGCAGTTACTCGCCGATGAACACTGAAGCTTTCTTT | CASSYSPMNTEAFF
TRBJ2-5 | . | . | TRBV14 | 15 | TGTGCCAGCAGCCAAGATCTCGGGGTGTGGGAGACCCAGTACTTC | CASSQDLGVWETQYF
TRBJ2-7 | TRBD2 | . | TRBV3-1/TRBV3-2 | 15 | TGTGCCAGCAGCCAAGAGGCGGGGGGATGGCACGAGCAGTACTTC | CASSQEAGGWHEQYF
TRBJ1-6 | TRBD1 | . | TRBV7-9 | 12 | TGTGCCAGCAGTAAGACAGGGTCACCCCTCCACTTT | CASSKTGSPLHF
TRBJ1-2 | . | . | TRBV15 | 12 | TGTGCCACCAGCAGTCAAGGCGGTGGCTACACCTTC | CATSSQGGGYTF
TRBJ2-1 | TRBD2 | . | TRBV30 | 16 | TGTGCCTGGAGTAGGGGCGGACTAGCGGGAGTCGATGAGCAGTTCTTC | CAWSRGGLAGVDEQFF
TRBJ2-2 | TRBD1 | . | TRBV7-2 | 17 | TGTGCCAGCAGCTCGGCTCTGGACAGGGCCGGCACCGGGGAGCTGTTTTTT | CASSSALDRAGTGELFF
TRBJ2-7 | . | once | TRBV28 | 15 | TGTGCCAGCAGTTTCGTATCCAGCGGAGCCTACGAGCAGTACTTC | CASSFVSSGAYEQYF
TRBJ2-1 | TRBD1 | . | TRBV6-5 | 13 | TGTGCCAGTAGGGACAGAATGTACAATGAGCAGTTCTTC | CASRDRMYNEQFF
TRBJ1-2 | TRBD1 | . | TRBV10-3 | 14 | TGTGCCATCAGGGGGGACAGGGGAGAGAATGGCTACACCTTC | CAIRGDRGENGYTF
TRBJ1-2 | . | . | TRBV5-1 | 17 | TGCGCCAGCAGCGAAGGAGCGCCCCGCGGGATCCCTTCTGGCTACACCTTC | CASSEGAPRGIPSGYTF
TRBJ2-2 | . | . | TRBV18 | 16 | TGTGCCAGCTCACCAGCATCCGGCGGGAACACCGGGGAGCTGTTTTTT | CASSPASGGNTGELFF
TRBJ2-1 | . | . | TRBV7-9 | 12 | TGTGCCAGCAGCTTAGTGGCGGGTGAGCAGTTCTTC | CASSLVAGEQFF
TRBJ2-7 | . | . | TRBV18 | 13 | TGTGCCAGCTCACCGACAGACTCCTACGAGCAGTACTTC | CASSPTDSYEQYF
TRBJ1-1 | . | once | TRBV29-1 | 13 | TGCAGCGTCGTTCAGGGGCAAGAAACTGAAGCTTTCTTT | CSVVQGQETEAFF
TRBJ1-3 | . | . | TRBV6-4 | 15 | TGTGCCAGCCACAAAAACTATCATGAGAGCAACACCATATATTTT | CASHKNYHESNTIYF
TRBJ2-5 | . | . | TRBV3-1/TRBV3-2 | 13 | TGTGCCAGCAAACAGCAGGAATGGGAGACCCAGTACTTC | CASKQQEWETQYF
TRBJ2-2 | TRBD1 | . | TRBV5-1 | 16 | TGCGCCAGCAGACCCAGGGGACAGGGTCGGACCGGGGAGCTGTTTTTT | CASRPRGQGRTGELFF
TRBJ2-7 | . | . | TRBV19 | 14 | TGTGCCAGTAGTGGCCAGGACAACCCCTACGAGCAGTACTTC | CASSGQDNPYEQYF
TRBJ1-5 | . | . | TRBV24-1 | 15 | TGTGCCACCAGTGTGATACGGACGGGCAATCAGCCCCAGCATTTT | CATSVIRTGNQPQHF
TRBJ2-5 | TRBD2 | . | TRBV11-2 | 17 | TGTGCCAGCAGCCTCGGGACTAGCAATATCCAAAAAGAGACCCAGTACTTC | CASSLGTSNIQKETQYF
TRBJ2-7 | TRBD1 | . | TRBV28 | 14 | TGTGCCAGCAGGACGGGACAGAGAAACTACGAGCAGTACTTC | CASRTGQRNYEQYF
TRBJ2-1 | . | once | TRBV19 | 12 | TGTGCCAGTGGCGACAGGCGAGATGAGCAGTTCTTC | CASGDRRDEQFF
TRBJ1-1 | . | . | TRBV11-1 | 13 | TGTGCCAGCAGCTTAGCGCCGAGGGCTGAAGCTTTCTTT | CASSLAPRAEAFF
TRBJ2-1 | . | few | TRBV4-1 | 15 | TGCGCCAGCAGCCAAGAGGTCTCGCGAAACAATGAGCAGTTCTTC | CASSQEVSRNNEQFF
TRBJ2-2 | TRBD2 | . | TRBV4-2 | 19 | TGTGCCAGCAGCCACGACGGGACTAGCGCCACCCCGAACACCGGGGAGCTGTTTTTT | CASSHDGTSATPNTGELFF
TRBJ1-4 | TRBD1 | . | TRBV18 | 15 | TGTGCCAGCTCACCGTGGACAGGGGGGAATGAAAAACTGTTTTTT | CASSPWTGGNEKLFF
TRBJ2-7 | . | . | TRBV5-1 | 15 | TGCGCCAGCAGCTCTTTAGGCAGGGAATCCTACGAGCAGTACTTC | CASSSLGRESYEQYF
TRBJ2-3 | . | . | TRBV2 | 17 | TGTGCCAGCAGTGAAGCGCTTCGTTTCCGGGGACCAGATACGCAGTATTTT | CASSEALRFRGPDTQYF
TRBJ2-5 | . | . | TRBV12-3/TRBV12-4 | 11 | TGTGCCAGCAGGTACCAAGAGACCCAGTACTTC | CASRYQETQYF
TRBJ2-2 | TRBD2 | . | TRBV7-9 | 16 | TGTGCCAGCAGCTTACGTGCGGGGGAGAACACCGGGGAGCTGTTTTTT | CASSLRAGENTGELFF
TRBJ1-6 | . | . | TRBV27 | 18 | TGTGCCAGCAGTTTTTCGGGGATGGCCAGCTCCTATAATTCACCCCTCCACTTT | CASSFSGMASSYNSPLHF
TRBJ1-2 | TRBD1 | . | TRBV2 | 15 | TGTGCCAGCAGTGTTCAGGGGGGAAAAGGCTATGGCTACACCTTC | CASSVQGGKGYGYTF
TRBJ2-5 | . | . | TRBV2 | 13 | TGTGCCAGCTCTACAGGGTTAAGAGAGACCCAGTACTTC | CASSTGLRETQYF